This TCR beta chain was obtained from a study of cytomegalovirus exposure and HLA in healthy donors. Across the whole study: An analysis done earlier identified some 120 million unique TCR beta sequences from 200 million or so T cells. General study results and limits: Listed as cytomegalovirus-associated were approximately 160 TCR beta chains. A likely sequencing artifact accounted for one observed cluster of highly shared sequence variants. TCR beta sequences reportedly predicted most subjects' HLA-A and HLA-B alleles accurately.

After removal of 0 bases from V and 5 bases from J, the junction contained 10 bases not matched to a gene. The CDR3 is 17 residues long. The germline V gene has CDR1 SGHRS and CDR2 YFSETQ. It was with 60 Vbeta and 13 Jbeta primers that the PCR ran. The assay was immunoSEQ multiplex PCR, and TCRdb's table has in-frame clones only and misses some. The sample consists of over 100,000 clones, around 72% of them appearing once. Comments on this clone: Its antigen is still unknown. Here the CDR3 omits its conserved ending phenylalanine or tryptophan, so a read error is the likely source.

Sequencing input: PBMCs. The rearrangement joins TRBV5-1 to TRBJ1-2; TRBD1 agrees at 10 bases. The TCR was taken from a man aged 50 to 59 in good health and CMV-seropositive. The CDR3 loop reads CASSLDPIGQGEYGYTL. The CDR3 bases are TGCGCCAGCAGCTTGGACCCAATCGGACAGGGGGAATATGGCTACACCCTC.